These 14 T cell receptor beta chains were all obtained from the same sample, sequenced in a study of blood T cell repertoires in COVID-19. The protocol was immunoSEQ multiplex PCR, while the TCRdb copy is restricted to in-frame clones and leaves out a portion. In the table there are more than 80,000 clones, over 75% of which are singletons. Input material: peripheral blood. These receptors were taken from a man older than 75 with acute or convalescent COVID-19.

The chain is built from TRBV29-1 and TRBJ1-3; perhaps TRBD1 as D (5 bases). Germline V gene data show CDR1 as SQVTM and CDR2 as ANQGSEA. The V end lost 7 bases, the J end lost 7 bases, and 11 bases lay between the germline ends. The CDR3 totals 11 residues. The CDR3 loop is CSAGHANTIYF. The CDR3 coding sequence is TGCAGCGCCGGACATGCGAACACCATATATTTT.

The chain carries TRBV5-6 and TRBJ1-5; D might be TRBD1 (5 bases). Germline lookup yields CDR1 SGHDT and CDR2 YYEEEE. CDR3 length equals 15 residues. Trimming pared 4 bases from V and 5 bases from J, leaving 16 bases between. The CDR3 DNA reads TGTGCCAGCAGCCCCCGGGGGAGGAGTGATCAGCCCCAGCATTTT. This sequence encodes CASSPRGRSDQPQHF.

The chain employs TRBV10-3 and TRBJ2-2, with D maybe TRBD1 (6 bases). Trimming cost V 4 bases and J 6 bases, with 18 bases left between them. The V gene's germline CDR1 is ENHRY and CDR2 SYGVKD. The length of the CDR3 is 16 residues. The CDR3 sequence is CAISATGNPKAGELFF. In DNA form, the CDR3 reads TGTGCCATCAGTGCAACAGGGAACCCTAAGGCCGGGGAGCTGTTTTTT.

The chain recombines TRBV5-5 with TRBJ2-1; 10 bases fit TRBD1. The CDR3 is 14 residues long. Trimming cost V 0 bases and J 9 bases; bases outside gene matches: 3. CDR1 is SGHKS and CDR2 is YYEKEE in the germline V gene (reference sequence). The DNA of the CDR3 is TGTGCCAGCAGCTTGGGACAGGGGGCAAGTGAGCAGTTCTTC. Its protein is CASSLGQGASEQFF.

With respect to this clone: The junction does not match germline at one end; this may be a read error. This rearrangement joins TRBV5-6 to TRBJ1-4, with D perhaps matching TRBD1 (6 bases). The germline CDR1 and CDR2 sequences are SGHDT and YYEEEE. The CDR3 sequence is 12 residues long. CDR3 protein: CASSRATGPGCF. CDR3 DNA: TGTGCCAGCAGCAGGGCGACAGGCCCTGGGTGTTTT. The whole variable domain, remainder taken from reference TRBV5-6 and TRBJ1-4, is DAGVTQSPTHLIKTRGQQVTLRCSPKSGHDTVSWYQQALGQGPQFIFQYYEEEERQRGNFPDRFSGHQFPNYSSELNVNALLLGDSALYLCASSRATGPGCFGSGTQLSVL.

CDR3 residues: CASRQRGKQTDEQYF. CDR3 sequence (DNA): TGTGCCAGTAGGCAGCGGGGGAAACAGACTGACGAGCAGTACTTC. This chain joins TRBV19 and TRBJ2-7, with 8 bases that match TRBD2. With 6 bases clipped from V and 5 bases from J, the junction kept 12 bases outside the gene matches. CDR1 LNHDA and CDR2 SQIVND come from the germline V gene (reference sequence). CDR3 length: 15 residues.

CDR3 nucleotides: TGTGCCAGCAAAGACAGGAGTAATGAAAAACTGTTTTTT. Translating it yields CASKDRSNEKLFF. The rearrangement links TRBV27 to TRBJ1-4; possibly TRBD1 for D (6 bases). The CDR3 is 13 amino acids. Germline CDR1 is MNHEY and CDR2 is SMNVEV (reference sequence). V was shortened by 7 bases and J by 4 bases, with 10 bases between the two germline ends.

The chain has TRBV5-4 and TRBJ1-1; weak D call: TRBD1 (6 bases). V was pared by 5 bases and J by 0 bases, with 11 bases between. The CDR3 spans 14 residues. CDR1 and CDR2 from the germline V gene are SGHNT and YYREEE (reference sequence). For the CDR3, the DNA is TGTGCCAGCAGGGGGGACACCATGAACACTGAAGCTTTCTTT. It translates to CASRGDTMNTEAFF. The full variable domain, rest sourced from reference TRBV5-4 and TRBJ1-1, is ETGVTQSPTHLIKTRGQQVTLRCSSQSGHNTVSWYQQALGQGPQFIFQYYREEENGRGNFPPRFSGLQFPNYSSELNVNALELDDSALYLCASRGDTMNTEAFFGQGTRLTVV.

This chain links TRBV3-1 (or the pseudogene TRBV3-2) with TRBJ2-5; 11 bases align to TRBD2. J gave up 5 bases and V 2 bases, and 7 bases lay outside the gene matches. This CDR3 has 16 residues. Germline CDR1 reads LGHDT; CDR2 reads YNNKEL (reference sequence). CDR3 in DNA: TGTGCCAGCAGCCAACGACTAGCGGGAAGTGGGGAGACCCAGTACTTC. Translated: CASSQRLAGSGETQYF.

The chain couples TRBV18 to TRBJ2-7; D might be TRBD1 (5 bases). This CDR3 comprises 14 residues. CDR1 and CDR2 (germline): KGHSH, LQKENI. V shed 2 bases and J shed 3 bases, with 11 bases lying between them. This chain's CDR3 is CASSPAGRGYEQYF. CDR3 nucleotides: TGTGCCAGCTCACCAGCAGGAAGGGGCTACGAGCAGTACTTC.

The rearrangement links TRBV11-2 to TRBJ2-1; TRBD1 agrees at 12 bases. Germline CDR1 is SGHAT and CDR2 is FQNNGV. The ends lost 0 bases at V and 8 bases at J; junction bases unmatched: 8. The CDR3 spans 17 residues. CDR3: CASSLDSGQGAEHEQFF. The DNA for the CDR3 is TGTGCCAGCAGCTTAGATTCGGGACAGGGGGCAGAACATGAGCAGTTCTTC.

Here the CDR3 DNA reads TGTGCCAGCAGTGGGAGCGGGGGGGCCGGCGAGCAGTTCTTC. Encoded protein: CASSGSGGAGEQFF. This rearrangement joins TRBV2 to TRBJ2-1, with 10 bases aligning to TRBD2. CDR1 and CDR2 (germline): SNHLY, FYNNEI. The J segment lost 10 bases and the V segment lost 4 bases, leaving 7 bases of the junction unmatched. CDR3 length equals 14 residues.

V and J are TRBV7-3 and TRBJ2-3, with TRBD2 matching 9 bases. Germline V gene sequence: CDR1 SGHTA, CDR2 FQGTGA. Germline trimming cut 5 bases from V and 2 bases from J; bases unmatched to any gene: 8. The CDR3 has 16 amino acids. The CDR3 coding sequence is TGTGCCAGCAGCCCGGTCGGGACTAGCTCCACAGATACGCAGTATTTT. It specifies CASSPVGTSSTDTQYF.

The V gene is TRBV2, the J gene TRBJ2-2, with a possible D match to TRBD1 (5 bases). V lost 9 bases to trimming and J lost 4 bases, with 15 bases between them. Germline loops: CDR1 SNHLY, CDR2 FYNNEI. This CDR3 is 14 amino acids long. The CDR3 region has the DNA TGTGCCAGTCTCCCCCAGGGTACCACCGGGGAGCTGTTTTTT. Amino acid sequence: CASLPQGTTGELFF.